This entry lists 2 T cell receptor beta chains sequenced from one sample in a study of early T cells in non-severe SARS-CoV-2 infection. TCRdb passed the 5' RACE reads through MiXCR, listing each CDR3 protein once. The table records approximately 34,000 distinct CDR3 sequences, roughly 8% of them present only once. The sequenced sample was whole blood, obtained at baseline. These receptors were taken from an adult who was a healthcare worker with PCR-confirmed SARS-CoV-2 infection or an uninfected control (not recorded which).

The chain uses TRBV20-1 and TRBJ2-3; D might be TRBD1 (6 bases). Germline V gives CDR1 DFQATT, CDR2 SNEGSKA (reference sequence). V lost 0 bases and J 2 bases, leaving 18 bases between the germline ends. The CDR3 length is 17 residues. The CDR3 sequence is CSARDRRGTLFTDTQYF. The CDR3, as DNA: TGCAGTGCTAGAGATCGAAGGGGGACACTTTTCACAGATACGCAGTATTTT.

In this sample, this clonotype turned up a few times. V gene TRBV7-2 combines with J gene TRBJ1-5; no reliable D call. Germline V gene data show CDR1 as SGHTA and CDR2 as FQGNSA. This CDR3 is 14 amino acids long. Trimming pared 2 bases from V and 2 bases from J, leaving 7 bases between. CDR3 amino acids: CASSLSAGNQPQHF. In DNA, the CDR3 is TGTGCCAGCAGCTTATCGGCAGGCAATCAGCCCCAGCATTTT.